This T cell receptor (beta chain) is from a study of CD8 T cells in ankylosing spondylitis. This clonotype appeared a few times. The target antigen is unknown. From germline, CDR1 is SGHTA and CDR2 FQGNSA. Trimming took off 4 bases at V and 1 base at J, with 19 bases between the two ends. The CDR3 totals 17 residues. Making use of molecular barcodes, quantitative 5'-RACE generated TCR beta libraries. TCRdb used MiXCR to reprocess the 5' RACE reads, holding one entry per CDR3 protein. This table holds a few hundred thousand distinct CDR3 sequences, roughly 13% found once. Study results and limitations: A TCR beta motif of seven or eight highly homologous variants appeared characteristic of ankylosing spondylitis blood. Matched synovial fluid from ankylosing spondylitis patients was reported to be enriched for disease-linked clones. Disease-linked clones, CD8+, were relatively rare in peripheral blood. Existing reports had already noted some motif variants in reactive arthritis synovial fluid and blood.

This clonotype originated in a male donor with ankylosing spondylitis. The chain links TRBV7-2 to TRBJ1-2; tentative D call: TRBD1 (6 bases). Sequencing was carried out using blood, either unsorted or a sorted T cell fraction (not recorded which). CDR3 DNA sequence: TGTGCCAGCAGCTCCAGGGGTACGATCTCGTTTAACTATGGCTACACCTTC. This encodes CASSSRGTISFNYGYTF.